The 12 T cell receptor beta chains below come from one sample, sequenced in a study of T cell changes during pregnancy in multiple sclerosis. Profiled with immunoSEQ multiplex PCR; TCRdb holds only in-frame clones, not every one. The sample lists about 32,000 clones; about 88% were seen once. The specimen was CD8+ T cells from peripheral blood mononuclear cells, collected in the second trimester of pregnancy. The receptors derive from a female donor with multiple sclerosis, enrolled in a pregnancy study.

The J gene is TRBJ2-1, the V gene TRBV4-1, with D perhaps TRBD2 (6 bases). Germline V CDR1 and CDR2: MGHRA, YSYEKL. This CDR3 is built from 13 residues. Trimming stripped 0 bases from V and 12 bases from J, with 12 bases between. This CDR3 is CASSQDGRGWQFF. The CDR3 DNA is TGCGCCAGCAGCCAAGATGGGCGGGGATGGCAGTTCTTC.

Here the CDR3 DNA reads TGTGCCAGCATTCATTTTCAGGGGGCCTCAGTACCCCGCACCGGGGAGCTGTTTTTT. Its translation: CASIHFQGASVPRTGELFF. J is TRBJ2-2 and V is TRBV2; 8 bases are a match to TRBD1. CDR3 size: 19 residues. The junction had 20 bases not matched to a gene; V was cut back by 7 bases and J by 4 bases. CDR1 and CDR2 (germline): SNHLY, FYNNEI.

V is TRBV5-1 and J is TRBJ2-1; 9 positions match TRBD2. V trimming: 3 bases; J trimming: 4 bases; junction bases outside the gene matches: 11. Germline V CDR1 and CDR2: SGHRS, YFSETQ. This CDR3 is built from 17 residues. Here the CDR3 DNA reads TGCGCCAGCAGCTACCTATCTAGCGGGAAGAGGTACAATGAGCAGTTCTTC. Amino acids: CASSYLSSGKRYNEQFF.

The chain links TRBV28 to TRBJ2-1, with 10 bases aligning to TRBD2. The CDR3 has 16 residues. Unmatched junction bases numbered 7, after V lost 4 bases and J lost 4 bases. The germline gives CDR1 MDHEN, CDR2 SYDVKM. CDR3 amino acids: CASSSTSGLPYNEQFF. Here the CDR3 DNA reads TGTGCCAGCAGTTCGACTAGCGGGCTTCCTTACAATGAGCAGTTCTTC.

The rearrangement links TRBV6-1 to TRBJ2-1; 16 bases align to TRBD2. Per germline, CDR1 MNHNS and CDR2 SASEGT. This CDR3 has 15 amino acids. The V gene end was trimmed by 8 bases and the J gene end by 4 bases; junction bases not matched to a gene: 2. The CDR3 reads CASGTSGGAYNEQFF. CDR3 nucleotide sequence: TGTGCCAGCGGGACTAGCGGGGGGGCTTACAATGAGCAGTTCTTC.

The CDR3 nucleotides read TGTGCCAGCAGCTTTGGAGGGTCGCTGGGGGCCAACGTCCTGACTTTC. This codes for CASSFGGSLGANVLTF. The chain links TRBV7-9 to TRBJ2-6, with D tentatively TRBD2 (6 bases). Germline assignment: CDR1 SEHNR and CDR2 FQNEAQ (reference sequence). V was shortened by 3 bases and J by 4 bases, with 13 bases between the two germline ends. CDR3 size: 16 residues.

The chain joins TRBV27 to TRBJ2-7, with TRBD1 matching 9 bases. This CDR3 contains 15 residues. CDR1 and CDR2 from the germline V gene are MNHEY and SMNVEV (reference sequence). Unmatched junction bases numbered 11, after V lost 4 bases and J lost 7 bases. The CDR3 loop is CASSYGQGPLGEQYF. The CDR3 DNA follows: TGTGCCAGCAGTTACGGACAGGGGCCTCTGGGGGAGCAGTACTTC.

V is TRBV9 and J is TRBJ2-1, with 15 bases fitting TRBD2. The germline V gene encodes CDR1 SGDLS and CDR2 YYNGEE. Trimming at V came to 2 bases and at J to 2 bases, leaving 5 bases not matched to a gene. The CDR3 contains 18 residues. CDR3 DNA sequence: TGTGCCAGCAGCGTCGCGGGACTAGCGGGAGGCGCCTACAATGAGCAGTTCTTC. The encoded protein is CASSVAGLAGGAYNEQFF.

Only one count was recorded for this clone. The chain couples TRBV5-6 to TRBJ2-7; TRBD2 agrees at 7 bases. This CDR3 spans 13 amino acids. CDR1 and CDR2 from the germline V gene are SGHDT and YYEEEE. J lost 3 bases, V lost 4 bases, and 4 bases had no gene match. This CDR3 reads CASSTGLVYEQYF. The DNA of the CDR3 is TGTGCCAGCAGCACCGGACTAGTCTACGAGCAGTACTTC.

The chain is built from TRBV7-6 and TRBJ2-1; the match to TRBD2 covers 8 bases. After removal of 6 bases from V and 4 bases from J, the junction contained 8 bases not matched to a gene. CDR3 length: 15 residues. Germline V gene sequence: CDR1 SGHVS, CDR2 FNYEAQ. CDR3 sequence (DNA): TGTGCCAGCAGTGGTAGCGGGGCCCGATACAATGAGCAGTTCTTC. Protein product: CASSGSGARYNEQFF.

CDR3 residues: CASSSLTGGGNQPQHF. In nucleotides, the CDR3 is TGTGCCAGCAGTTCCCTGACAGGGGGGGGCAATCAGCCCCAGCATTTT. The rearrangement links TRBV6-5 to TRBJ1-5; 9 positions match TRBD1. The germline V gene encodes CDR1 MNHEY and CDR2 SVGAGI. The CDR3 length is 16 residues. Unmatched junction bases numbered 6, after V lost 4 bases and J lost 2 bases.

The V and J genes are TRBV5-1 and TRBJ1-2, with a tentative D call TRBD1 (5 bases). The CDR3 has 14 amino acids. Germline assignment: CDR1 SGHRS and CDR2 YFSETQ. With 4 bases removed from V and 3 bases from J, the gap between germline ends came to 13 bases. CDR3 DNA sequence: TGCGCCAGCAGCCCCACTCAGGGCTACTATGGCTACACCTTC. The encoded protein is CASSPTQGYYGYTF.